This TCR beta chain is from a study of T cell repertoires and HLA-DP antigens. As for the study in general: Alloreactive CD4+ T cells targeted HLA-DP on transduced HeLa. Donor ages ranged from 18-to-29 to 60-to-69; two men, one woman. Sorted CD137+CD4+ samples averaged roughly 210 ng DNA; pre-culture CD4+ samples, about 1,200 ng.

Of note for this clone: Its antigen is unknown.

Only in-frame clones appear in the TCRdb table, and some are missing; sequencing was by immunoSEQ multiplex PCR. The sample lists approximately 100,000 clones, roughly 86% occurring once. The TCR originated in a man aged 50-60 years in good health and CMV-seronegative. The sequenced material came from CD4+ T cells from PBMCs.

CDR3 sequence: CASKGTSDTDTQYF. CDR3 in DNA: TGTGCCAGCAAAGGGACGAGTGACACAGATACGCAGTATTTT. The chain recombines TRBV2 with TRBJ2-3; tentatively, D is TRBD1 or TRBD2 (5 bases each). The CDR3 runs to 14 residues. Germline V gene lookup returns CDR1 SNHLY and CDR2 FYNNEI. V was clipped by 7 bases and J by 2 bases, with 13 bases between them.